The clone carrying this TCR beta chain was found a few times. Antigen: not known. Between the trimmed V and J ends, which lost 2 bases and 0 bases, there was a span of 12 bases. From germline, CDR1 is SGHKS and CDR2 YYEKEE (reference sequence). This CDR3 is 16 amino acids long. A multiplex PCR was run with 60 Vbeta primers and 13 Jbeta primers. Data came from immunoSEQ multiplex PCR; TCRdb stores just in-frame clones and leaves some out. The repertoire has roughly 180,000 clones, about four fifths of them found once; the top ten carry 2.5% to 3%. The data were obtained in a study of cytomegalovirus exposure and HLA in healthy donors. Regarding the study as a whole: The authors reported that TCR beta sequences could predict HLA-A and HLA-B alleles. These predictions were accurate for most subjects in the first cohort. Common viral pathogens seemed, in a later analysis, to connect with several of the most significant clusters.

The sample consisted of PBMCs. V is TRBV5-5 and J is TRBJ2-1; TRBD1 is a possible D gene (5 bases). The TCR originated in a female donor in good health and CMV-seronegative. CDR3 sequence (DNA): TGTGCCAGCAGCTTACAGACAGCGAGCTCCTACAATGAGCAGTTCTTC. This encodes CASSLQTASSYNEQFF.